What follows describes a single T cell receptor beta chain. Patients in Seattle were enrolled during active infection, then followed longitudinally. In the source study's methods: Scientists estimated how many nucleated cells there were by amplifying reference gene primers. Sequenced by immunoSEQ multiplex PCR; TCRdb stores in-frame clones only, minus some. That table supplies the V and J calls and clone size; D and trimming were determined from the DNA. The repertoire holds roughly 180,000 clones, approximately 94% seen once, with approximately 0.8% in the top ten. This sample was included in a study of blood T cell repertoires in COVID-19. Background on the study: There were acute and convalescent COVID-19 samples, and they came from the United States, Italy and Spain. The cDNA or gDNA used as material had been derived from T cells, B-cell-depleted T cells, or PBMCs.

V was pared by 0 bases and J by 2 bases, with 11 bases between. CDR3 length: 15 amino acids. The specimen sequenced was peripheral blood. This clonotype originated in a man aged 30-40 years with COVID-19, enrolled during active disease. This sequence joins TRBV5-3 and TRBJ1-1; D is unclear. TRBV5-3 is an ORF, with its function uncertain. CDR3 sequence (DNA): TGTGCCAGAAGCTTGGCCGCAGGCTTAAACACTGAAGCTTTCTTT. This sequence encodes CARSLAAGLNTEAFF.